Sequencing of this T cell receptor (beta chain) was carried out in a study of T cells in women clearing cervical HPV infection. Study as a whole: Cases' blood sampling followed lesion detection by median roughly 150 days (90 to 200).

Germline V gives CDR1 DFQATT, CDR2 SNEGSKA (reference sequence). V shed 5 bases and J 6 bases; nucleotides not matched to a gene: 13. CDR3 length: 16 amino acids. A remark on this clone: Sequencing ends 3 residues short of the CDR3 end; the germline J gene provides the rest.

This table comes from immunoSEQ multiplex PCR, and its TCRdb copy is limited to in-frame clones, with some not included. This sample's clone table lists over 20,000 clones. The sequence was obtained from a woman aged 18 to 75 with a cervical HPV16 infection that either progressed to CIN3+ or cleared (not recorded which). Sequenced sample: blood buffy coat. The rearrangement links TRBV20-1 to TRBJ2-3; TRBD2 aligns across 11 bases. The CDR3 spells CSASHSGTSGLDTQYF. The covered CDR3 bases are TGCAGTGCTTCGCATTCCGGGACTAGCGGCCTGGATACG.